The clone carrying this TCR beta chain was seen a handful of times. Its antigen is not identified. 5'RACE primed from the constant segment yielded TCR alpha and TCR beta cDNA libraries bearing sample barcodes and UMIs. TCRdb used MiXCR to reprocess the 5' RACE reads, holding one entry per CDR3 protein. The sample holds 540,000 or so distinct CDR3 sequences, about a fifth seen once. This sample is drawn from a study of T-cell memory formation after mild COVID-19. Study details: Largely donor-specific sequence clusters came from a couple of donors.

After removal of 4 bases from V and 2 bases from J, the junction contained 7 bases not matched to a gene. Germline V gene sequence: CDR1 SGHRS, CDR2 YFSETQ. This CDR3 has 15 residues. Study conclusions and caveats: There were some responding clones in pre-infection memory, which suggested that cross-reactive memory had joined. A second wave expanding day 15 to 37 was CD4+-biased; contracting clones were balanced.

The chain carries TRBV5-1 and TRBJ1-1; 8 bases map to TRBD1. The sequencing sample was made of PBMCs or a T cell subset sorted from them (not recorded which). The clonotype comes from an adult woman who had mild COVID-19 (a few samples of this study predate the infection). Cell type and time point are not known. CDR3 DNA sequence: TGCGCCAGCAGCACCGACGGACAGGGAAACACTGAAGCTTTCTTT. This gives the protein CASSTDGQGNTEAFF. The variable domain in full, completed from reference TRBV5-1 and TRBJ1-1, reads KAGVTQTPRYLIKTRGQQVTLSCSPISGHRSVSWYQQTPGQGLQFLFEYFSETQRNKGNFPGRFSGRQFSNSRSEMNVSTLELGDSALYLCASSTDGQGNTEAFFGQGTRLTVV.